The 26 T cell receptor beta chains reported below all come from one sample, sequenced in a study of OX40 agonist ivuxolimab in advanced cancers. Profiling relied on immunoSEQ multiplex PCR, and the TCRdb table lists in-frame clones only, not all of them. Counted here are about 120,000 clones, around 91% occurring once; the ten biggest clones make up 0.55%. The sample here was CD4+ or CD8+ T cells sorted from blood, taken in a trial of the OX40 agonist ivuxolimab. The receptors come from an adult with an advanced solid tumor such as melanoma, head and neck, liver or kidney cancer.

The chain joins TRBV7-2 to TRBJ2-7; a weak D match, TRBD2 (5 bases). The CDR3 totals 14 residues. Germline lookup yields CDR1 SGHTA and CDR2 FQGNSA. V lost 6 bases to trimming and J lost 0 bases, with 12 bases between them. This CDR3 reads CASRREIASYEQYF. In DNA, the CDR3 is TGTGCCAGCAGGAGGGAAATTGCCTCCTACGAGCAGTACTTC.

The chain uses TRBV7-2 and TRBJ1-1, with D unclear. This CDR3 has 13 residues. Germline V lookup: CDR1 SGHTA, CDR2 FQGNSA. Trimming removed 8 bases at V and 3 bases at J, with 13 bases between. The CDR3 nucleotides read TGTGCCAGCGCCCCTCGACGGGACACTGAAGCTTTCTTT. Protein: CASAPRRDTEAFF.

This chain uses TRBV2 with TRBJ1-6, with D hard to call. CDR1 is SNHLY, CDR2 FYNNEI, per germline. V was clipped by 10 bases and J by 10 bases, with 17 bases between them. The CDR3 extends over 13 amino acids. The CDR3 coding sequence is TGTGCCACCTCGCCATTGGGTGCGTCACCCCTCCACTTT. It specifies CATSPLGASPLHF.

The rearrangement links TRBV30 to TRBJ1-5, with D maybe TRBD1 (5 bases). The CDR3 extends over 15 amino acids. In germline, CDR1 is GTSNPN, CDR2 SVGIG (reference sequence). Between the trimmed V and J ends, which lost 2 bases and 3 bases, there was a span of 14 bases. The CDR3 DNA reads as TGTGCCTGGAGTAAACTCCAGGGCCCCAATCAGCCCCAGCATTTT. The encoded protein is CAWSKLQGPNQPQHF.

This chain connects TRBV11-2 to TRBJ1-2, with 9 bases matching TRBD1. Germline CDR1 is SGHAT and CDR2 is FQNNGV. CDR3 length: 15 residues. V dropped 1 base and J dropped 8; count of bases not matched to a gene: 8. CDR3 sequence: CASSLARGTGYGYTF. The CDR3 DNA reads as TGTGCCAGCAGCTTAGCGCGAGGGACAGGGTACGGCTACACCTTC.

The rearrangement uses TRBV18 and TRBJ2-1; D unclear. The V gene lost 3 bases and the J gene lost 3 bases, with 15 bases spanning the gap. Germline V CDR1 and CDR2: KGHSH, LQKENI. The CDR3 runs 16 residues. The CDR3 region is CASSPNGPPNYNEQFF. The CDR3 DNA follows: TGTGCCAGCTCACCGAACGGGCCCCCCAACTACAATGAGCAGTTCTTC. Complete variable domain (other parts from reference TRBV18 and TRBJ2-1): NAGVMQNPRHLVRRRGQEARLRCSPMKGHSHVYWYRQLPEEGLKFMVYLQKENIIDESGMPKERFSAEFPKEGPSILRIQQVVRGDSAAYFCASSPNGPPNYNEQFFGPGTRLTVL.

The sample holds a few counts of this clone. The chain has TRBV6-5 and TRBJ1-6; 9 nucleotides line up with TRBD1. Germline CDR1 reads MNHEY; CDR2 reads SVGAGI. This CDR3 region has 14 residues. V shed 5 bases and J 11 bases; nucleotides not matched to a gene: 7. CDR3 region: CASSRGQGMAPLHF. Written as DNA, the CDR3 is TGTGCCAGCAGTCGGGGACAGGGAATGGCACCCCTCCACTTT.

The chain combines TRBV27 with TRBJ1-2; TRBD1 agrees at 10 bases. The ends lost 6 bases at V and 4 bases at J; junction bases unmatched: 2. Germline CDR1 MNHEY, CDR2 SMNVEV (reference sequence). CDR3 size: 13 residues. This CDR3 is CASSRTGGYGYTF. Written as DNA, the CDR3 is TGTGCCAGCAGCCGGACAGGGGGCTATGGCTACACCTTC.

The chain has TRBV4-3 and TRBJ2-2; a weak D match, TRBD2 (5 bases). The germline gives CDR1 LGHNA, CDR2 YSLEER. Trimming cost V 6 bases and J 4 bases, with 15 bases left between them. The CDR3 covers 15 residues. The CDR3 region is CASRLNGDSTGELFF. CDR3 nucleotide sequence: TGCGCCAGCAGACTAAACGGGGATTCCACCGGGGAGCTGTTTTTT.

CDR3 sequence reads: CASSQDSFPGRGETQYF. The CDR3 DNA follows: TGCGCCAGCAGCCAAGATTCGTTCCCAGGGCGAGGGGAGACCCAGTACTTC. The chain couples TRBV4-3 to TRBJ2-5; D may match TRBD1 or TRBD2 (5 bases each). CDR1 LGHNA and CDR2 YSLEER come from the germline V gene. The CDR3 is 17 residues long. V lost 0 bases, J lost 5 bases, and 19 bases lay in between.

The genes are TRBV6-6 and TRBJ1-1; 8 positions agree with TRBD1. Trimming took 5 bases from V and 4 from J; bases not matched to a gene: 9. CDR1 is MNHNY, CDR2 SVGAGI, per germline (reference sequence). The CDR3 loop spans 15 amino acids. The CDR3 loop reads CASSEEQGEGTEAFF. CDR3 bases: TGTGCCAGCAGTGAGGAACAGGGGGAGGGCACTGAAGCTTTCTTT.

V gene TRBV11-2 combines with J gene TRBJ1-4; TRBD1 matches 9 bases. The V and J ends lost 5 bases and 2 bases, in that order; junction bases with no gene match: 15. Germline values: CDR1 SGHAT, CDR2 FQNNGV. The CDR3 totals 19 residues. The CDR3 spells CASSPRGTGIRGTNEKLFF. The CDR3 coding sequence is TGTGCCAGCAGCCCCCGCGGGACAGGGATAAGGGGCACTAATGAAAAACTGTTTTTT.

The rearrangement uses TRBV10-3 and TRBJ1-6, with D hard to call. The V end was cut by 3 bases, the J end by 0 bases, with 6 bases between. Germline CDR1 is ENHRY and CDR2 is SYGVKD. CDR3 size: 15 residues. This CDR3 is CAISDTSSYNSPLHF. CDR3 nucleotide sequence: TGTGCCATCAGTGATACCAGCTCCTATAATTCACCCCTCCACTTT.

The chain employs TRBV5-4 and TRBJ2-5; the D gene is possibly TRBD1 (5 bases). Germline-derived CDR1 and CDR2 are SGHNT and YYREEE (reference sequence). The CDR3 sequence is 15 residues long. Deletions cut 4 bases from V and 3 bases from J, with 16 bases between. The CDR3 is CASSPRGGMEETQYF. CDR3 DNA sequence: TGTGCCAGCAGCCCTAGGGGCGGCATGGAAGAGACCCAGTACTTC. Combining the CDR3 with reference TRBV5-4 and TRBJ2-5 gives the whole variable domain ETGVTQSPTHLIKTRGQQVTLRCSSQSGHNTVSWYQQALGQGPQFIFQYYREEENGRGNFPPRFSGLQFPNYSSELNVNALELDDSALYLCASSPRGGMEETQYFGPGTRLLVL.

In its sample, this clone was seen once. This rearrangement joins TRBV14 to TRBJ1-1; maybe TRBD1 (5 bases). With 4 bases removed from V and 1 base from J, the gap between germline ends came to 7 bases. Per the germline V gene, CDR1 is SGHDN and CDR2 is FVKESK. This CDR3 spans 13 amino acids. CDR3 sequence (DNA): TGTGCCAGCAGCCCCGGGGCGAACACTGAAGCTTTCTTT. Encoded protein: CASSPGANTEAFF.

The table lists this clone with a few counts. The J gene is TRBJ2-3, the V gene TRBV10-1, with D tentatively TRBD1 (5 bases). Trimming took off 3 bases at V and 6 bases at J, with 10 bases between the two ends. The CDR3 loop spans 13 amino acids. Germline CDR1 is WNHNN and CDR2 is SYGVQD (reference sequence). The CDR3 DNA sequence: TGCGCCAGCAGTGAAGGACAAGCCGATACGCAGTATTTT. This gives the protein CASSEGQADTQYF.

The chain employs TRBV4-3 and TRBJ1-5, with D possibly matching TRBD1 (5 bases). Germline V CDR1 and CDR2: LGHNA, YSLEER. The CDR3 length is 13 residues. The ends were cut back, 4 bases at V and 5 bases at J, with 9 bases in the middle. CDR3 sequence: CASSPAGYQPQHF. In nucleotides, the CDR3 is TGCGCCAGCAGCCCCGCAGGGTATCAGCCCCAGCATTTT.

The genes are TRBV7-8 and TRBJ1-4; D is unresolved. V dropped 1 base and J dropped 5 bases, with 5 bases sitting between them. CDR1 and CDR2 from the germline V gene are SGHVS and FQNEAQ. The CDR3 has 13 amino acids. The chain's CDR3 is CASSLGGNEKLFF. The CDR3 nucleotides are TGTGCCAGCAGCTTAGGTGGGAATGAAAAACTGTTTTTT.

The V gene is TRBV7-2, the J gene TRBJ2-5, with 8 bases identical to TRBD2. This CDR3 has 14 residues. V dropped 3 bases and J dropped 7; count of bases not matched to a gene: 7. Germline CDR1 is SGHTA and CDR2 is FQGNSA. The CDR3 DNA sequence: TGTGCCAGCAGCTTGGGACTAGTGCAGGTGACCCAGTACTTC. This gives the protein CASSLGLVQVTQYF.

A few counts support this clone. The chain recombines TRBV30 with TRBJ1-5; maybe TRBD1 (6 bases). The length of the CDR3 is 12 residues. Trimming shortened V by 2 bases and J by 7 bases, and 9 bases separated the two germline ends. Germline V gene sequence: CDR1 GTSNPN, CDR2 SVGIG (reference sequence). For the CDR3, the DNA is TGTGCCTGGAGTAAGGGGGTGCAGCCCCAGCATTTT. Translation gives CAWSKGVQPQHF.

This chain joins TRBV7-9 and TRBJ1-4; D unresolved. The CDR3 totals 14 residues. Germline lookup yields CDR1 SEHNR and CDR2 FQNEAQ (reference sequence). V lost 5 bases and J lost 5, with 12 bases in between. The CDR3 DNA reads TGTGCCAGCAGCCCCCCCCCGGTAAATGAAAAACTGTTTTTT. Translated: CASSPPPVNEKLFF.

This chain uses TRBV28 with TRBJ2-2; D gene unclear. CDR3 length: 14 residues. V lost 6 bases to trimming and J lost 4 bases, with 12 bases between them. Per germline, CDR1 MDHEN and CDR2 SYDVKM. The CDR3 DNA reads TGTGCCAGCAGCCCACCTAAGGGCACCGGGGAGCTGTTTTTT. Amino acid sequence: CASSPPKGTGELFF. The whole variable domain, filled in from reference TRBV28 and TRBJ2-2, reads DVKVTQSSRYLVKRTGEKVFLECVQDMDHENMFWYRQDPGLGLRLIYFSYDVKMKEKGDIPEGYSVSREKKERFSLILESASTNQTSMYLCASSPPKGTGELFFGEGSRLTVL.

Details on this clone: This sample includes further DNA sequences coding for the same CDR3. The rearrangement links TRBV19 to TRBJ2-1, with no clear D. V lost 2 bases and J lost 0, with 8 bases in between. This CDR3 spans 15 amino acids. Germline assignment: CDR1 LNHDA and CDR2 SQIVND (reference sequence). The CDR3 coding sequence is TGTGCCAGTAGTATATCGGCGAGCTCCTACAATGAGCAGTTCTTC. It specifies CASSISASSYNEQFF. The whole variable domain, remainder taken from reference TRBV19 and TRBJ2-1, is DGGITQSPKYLFRKEGQNVTLSCEQNLNHDAMYWYRQDPGQGLRLIYYSQIVNDFQKGDIAEGYSVSREKKESFPLTVTSAQKNPTAFYLCASSISASSYNEQFFGPGTRLTVL.

The V gene is TRBV5-4, the J gene TRBJ1-2; D call uncertain. CDR1 is SGHNT, CDR2 YYREEE, per germline (reference sequence). This CDR3 spans 13 amino acids. The germline V and J ends were trimmed by 4 bases and 5 bases, with 12 bases remaining between them. The CDR3 bases are TGTGCCAGCAGCCCGGTAGAGGGATATGGCTACACCTTC. This gives the protein CASSPVEGYGYTF.

The gene calls are TRBV4-3 and TRBJ1-1, with TRBD1 matching 11 bases. Germline V gene lookup returns CDR1 LGHNA and CDR2 YSLEER. This CDR3 has 19 residues. With V trimmed by 0 bases and J by 4 bases, 13 bases remained unmatched. CDR3 sequence: CASSQDPEGQGVISTEAFF. CDR3 in DNA: TGCGCCAGCAGCCAAGATCCAGAGGGACAGGGGGTCATAAGCACTGAAGCTTTCTTT.

V is TRBV7-2 and J is TRBJ2-7; 9 bases align to TRBD1. Trimming cost V 5 bases and J 13 bases; bases outside gene matches: 9. The CDR3 has 12 residues. Looked up from germline, CDR1 is SGHTA and CDR2 is FQGNSA. CDR3 DNA sequence: TGTGCCAGCAGCCTTGGGACAGGGAGCTTTTACTTC. The encoded protein is CASSLGTGSFYF.